The 10 T cell receptor beta chains below come from one sample, sequenced in a study of blood T cell repertoires in COVID-19. TCRdb's table, derived via immunoSEQ multiplex PCR, lists solely in-frame clones and lacks some. The sample lists about 70,000 clones, 80% to 90% occurring once. The source material was peripheral blood. Source of these receptors: a man between 45 and 60 years old with acute or convalescent COVID-19.

This chain links TRBV6-5 with TRBJ2-7, with TRBD2 matching over 12 bases. From germline, CDR1 is MNHEY and CDR2 SVGAGI. V lost 2 bases to trimming and J lost 4 bases; unmatched junction nucleotides: 6. CDR3 length equals 16 residues. CDR3 in DNA: TGTGCCAGCAGTTACACACTAGCGGGAGGTGGGTACGAGCAGTACTTC. This translates into CASSYTLAGGGYEQYF.

The chain is built from TRBV7-4 and TRBJ2-2, with 12 positions matching TRBD2. The trim removed 5 bases at V and 3 bases at J, leaving 13 bases unmatched. This CDR3 spans 19 amino acids. The V gene's germline CDR1 is SGHVT and CDR2 SQSDAQ. The chain's CDR3 is CASSRGQGTSGRDTGELFF. DNA of the CDR3: TGTGCCAGCAGCCGGGGACAGGGGACTAGCGGGCGGGACACCGGGGAGCTGTTTTTT.

The genes are TRBV16 and TRBJ1-2; the D gene is possibly TRBD1 (5 bases). This CDR3 has 13 residues. Germline loops: CDR1 KGHSY, CDR2 FQNENV. Trimming cost V 0 bases and J 3 bases, with 5 bases left between them. CDR3 sequence: CASSQSRDYGYTF. For the CDR3, the DNA is TGTGCCAGCAGCCAATCCAGGGACTATGGCTACACCTTC.

The chain uses TRBV6-6 and TRBJ1-2; D possibly corresponds to TRBD1 (5 bases). V shed 7 bases and J shed 5 bases, with 11 bases lying between them. This CDR3 region has 12 residues. CDR1 is MNHNY and CDR2 is SVGAGI in the germline V gene (reference sequence). The CDR3 here is CASTLQDYGYTF. The DNA for the CDR3 is TGTGCCAGCACCTTACAGGATTATGGCTACACCTTC.

V usage is TRBV25-1 and J usage is TRBJ2-7, with D possibly being TRBD1 (5 bases). The CDR3 extends over 14 amino acids. The germline V and J ends were trimmed by 8 bases and 3 bases, with 17 bases remaining between them. Germline-derived CDR1 and CDR2 are MGHDK and SYGVNS. CDR3 nucleotides: TGTGCCAGCGTTGGTACAGGAGCTAACTACGAGCAGTACGTC. This codes for CASVGTGANYEQYV.

The V gene is TRBV7-2, the J gene TRBJ2-2, with a possible D match to TRBD2 (6 bases). Germline values: CDR1 SGHTA, CDR2 FQGNSA. V lost 1 base and J lost 7, with 16 bases in between. The CDR3 runs 16 residues. CDR3 loop: CASSLELRRGGGELFF. As DNA, the CDR3 is TGTGCCAGCAGCTTAGAACTTCGGAGGGGTGGCGGGGAGCTGTTTTTT.

CDR3 coding DNA: TGTGCCAGTAGTTCCGGGGAGGGGACCCTACCTTATGGCTACACCTTC. Its translation is CASSSGEGTLPYGYTF. The J gene is TRBJ1-2, the V gene TRBV19; TRBD1 might be the D (5 bases). The CDR3 extends over 16 amino acids. V lost 5 bases to trimming and J lost 5 bases, with 21 bases between them. Looked up from germline, CDR1 is LNHDA and CDR2 is SQIVND (reference sequence).

The V and J genes are TRBV2 and TRBJ1-2; D remains ambiguous. CDR3 length equals 14 residues. V gave up 7 bases and J gave up 4 bases, with 16 bases separating them. From germline, CDR1 is SNHLY and CDR2 FYNNEI. Here the CDR3 reads CASKVLAGPYGYTF. In DNA, the CDR3 is TGTGCCAGCAAAGTCTTGGCAGGCCCCTATGGCTACACCTTC.

This clone came up a few times. This chain joins TRBV5-6 and TRBJ1-2, with unresolved D. The CDR3 consists of 11 residues. From germline, CDR1 is SGHDT and CDR2 YYEEEE. V was clipped by 4 bases and J by 4 bases, with 5 bases between them. The chain's CDR3 is CASSPGYGYTF. In nucleotides, the CDR3 is TGTGCCAGCAGCCCCGGCTATGGCTACACCTTC. Together with reference TRBV5-6 and TRBJ1-2, the CDR3 gives the full variable domain: DAGVTQSPTHLIKTRGQQVTLRCSPKSGHDTVSWYQQALGQGPQFIFQYYEEEERQRGNFPDRFSGHQFPNYSSELNVNALLLGDSALYLCASSPGYGYTFGSGTRLTVV.

Turning to this clone: No conserved phenylalanine or tryptophan is present at the end of the CDR3, so a read error is the likely explanation. Because the CDR3's place on the DNA is in doubt, the DNA is left out and the CDR3 is given as listed by TCRdb. V usage is TRBV27 and J usage is TRBJ2-3; the tabulated D call, TRBD2, remains unverified against the DNA. The CDR3 length equals 12 residues, ends included. CDR1 and CDR2 (germline): MNHEY, SMNVEV (reference sequence). This CDR3 reads CASSLSSASPNR.